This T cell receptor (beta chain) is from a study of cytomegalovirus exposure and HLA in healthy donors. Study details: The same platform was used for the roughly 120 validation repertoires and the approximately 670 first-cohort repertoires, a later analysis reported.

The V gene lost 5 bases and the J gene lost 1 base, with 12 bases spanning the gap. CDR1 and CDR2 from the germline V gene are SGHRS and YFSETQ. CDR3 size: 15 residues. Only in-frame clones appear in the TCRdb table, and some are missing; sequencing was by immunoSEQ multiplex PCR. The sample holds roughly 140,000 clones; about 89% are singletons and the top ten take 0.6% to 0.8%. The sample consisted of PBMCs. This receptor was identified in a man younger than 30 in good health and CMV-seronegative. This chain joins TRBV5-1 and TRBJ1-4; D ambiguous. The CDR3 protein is CASRPPTGTNEKLFF. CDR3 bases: TGCGCCAGCAGACCACCGACGGGAACTAATGAAAAACTGTTTTTT.